The 26 T cell receptor beta chains listed next were all sequenced from one sample in a study of blood T cell repertoires in COVID-19. Libraries were prepared by immunoSEQ multiplex PCR; TCRdb keeps only in-frame clonotypes and omits some of them. This table has roughly 410,000 clones, around 87% appearing once. Sequences were obtained from peripheral blood. The receptors shown here come from a woman in her sixties or seventies with COVID-19, enrolled during active disease.

The genes are TRBV5-6 and TRBJ1-4; TRBD1 matches at 9 bases. In germline, CDR1 is SGHDT, CDR2 YYEEEE. CDR3 length: 17 residues. V gave up 7 bases and J gave up 6 bases; unmatched junction bases: 16. CDR3 nucleotide sequence: TGTGCCAGCCGCACCTCGGGACAGGGAAGTCGGGATGAAAAACTGTTTTTT. It yields the protein CASRTSGQGSRDEKLFF.

CDR3 DNA: TGTGCCACCAGCAGAGGTGGACAGGGGGGAGCTTTCTTT. As protein: CATSRGGQGGAFF. The chain employs TRBV15 and TRBJ1-1; 10 nucleotides agree with TRBD1. Trimming removed 1 base from V and 10 bases from J; junction bases left unmatched: 3. This CDR3 spans 13 amino acids. The germline CDR1 and CDR2 sequences are LNHNV and YYDKDF (reference sequence).

The chain is built from TRBV10-3 and TRBJ1-1, with D possibly matching TRBD1 (6 bases). Trimming took off 8 bases at V and 8 bases at J, with 15 bases between the two ends. Germline V lookup: CDR1 ENHRY, CDR2 SYGVKD. The CDR3 loop spans 12 amino acids. The DNA for the CDR3 is TGTGCCATCGGACAGATCGCTGGGGAAGCTTTCTTT. Translating gives CAIGQIAGEAFF.

This clone was counted a single time. V gene TRBV5-6 combines with J gene TRBJ2-7, with TRBD1 matching over 7 bases. Germline-derived CDR1 and CDR2 are SGHDT and YYEEEE. The CDR3 contains 16 residues. The V and J ends lost 0 bases and 7 bases, in that order; junction bases with no gene match: 13. The CDR3 spells CASSLGQGAVRGEQYF. The CDR3 nucleotides are TGTGCCAGCAGCTTGGGACAGGGCGCCGTGAGGGGTGAGCAGTACTTC.

V gene TRBV9 combines with J gene TRBJ1-2; D is undetermined. The V end lost 1 base, the J end lost 12 bases, and 13 bases lay between the germline ends. The germline gives CDR1 SGDLS, CDR2 YYNGEE. The CDR3 is made up of 12 amino acids. DNA of the CDR3: TGTGCCAGCAGCGTATATGGTACAGCCAACACCTTC. This encodes CASSVYGTANTF.

The DNA for the CDR3 is TGTGCCAGCAGCCAAAGGTGGGCAGGGGGCGATCGAGGCTACACCTTC. Translated: CASSQRWAGGDRGYTF. The V and J genes are TRBV14 and TRBJ1-2; TRBD1 agrees at 8 bases. From germline, CDR1 is SGHDN and CDR2 FVKESK. The CDR3 runs to 16 residues. V lost 2 bases to trimming and J lost 8 bases; unmatched junction nucleotides: 13.

The CDR3: CASSEGGRNTEAFF. The CDR3 DNA is TGTGCCAGCAGTGAAGGGGGCAGGAACACTGAAGCTTTCTTT. The chain has TRBV2 and TRBJ1-1, with D possibly TRBD1 on 5 matching bases. This CDR3 is 14 amino acids long. Germline V gene sequence: CDR1 SNHLY, CDR2 FYNNEI. V was cut by 1 base and J by 1 base, with 7 bases left in between.

This clone occurred once. This rearrangement joins TRBV15 to TRBJ2-3; 7 positions agree with TRBD1. The CDR3 is made up of 13 amino acids. V lost 2 bases to trimming and J lost 11 bases; unmatched junction nucleotides: 7. Germline CDR1 LNHNV, CDR2 YYDKDF (reference sequence). CDR3 sequence: CATSRRDRDQQYF. As DNA, the CDR3 is TGTGCCACCAGCAGACGTGACAGGGACCAGCAGTATTTT. Filled out from reference TRBV15 and TRBJ2-3, the complete variable domain reads DAMVIQNPRYQVTQFGKPVTLSCSQTLNHNVMYWYQQKSSQAPKLLFHYYDKDFNNEADTPDNFQSRRPNTSFCFLDIRSPGLGDTAMYLCATSRRDRDQQYFGPGTRLTVL.

Only one count was recorded for this clone. The J gene is TRBJ1-1, the V gene TRBV5-4; D remains ambiguous. Trimming took off 4 bases at V and 7 bases at J, with 14 bases between the two ends. The CDR3 is 13 amino acids. CDR1 is SGHNT and CDR2 is YYREEE in the germline V gene (reference sequence). The CDR3 loop is CASSPPGRLEAFF. DNA of the CDR3: TGTGCCAGCAGCCCCCCCGGCAGGCTTGAAGCTTTCTTT.

CDR3 sequence: CASSNPGSTDTQYF. The CDR3 coding sequence is TGCGCCAGCAGCAACCCGGGGTCCACAGATACGCAGTATTTT. This chain links TRBV5-1 with TRBJ2-3; D may be TRBD2 (5 bases). CDR3 length: 14 amino acids. Deletions cut 4 bases from V and 2 bases from J, with 11 bases between. CDR1 is SGHRS and CDR2 is YFSETQ in the germline V gene.

The CDR3, as DNA: TGTGCCAGCAGTACCCGGACAGGGGGAGGCACAGATACGCAGTATTTT. As protein: CASSTRTGGGTDTQYF. The chain is built from TRBV28 and TRBJ2-3; 10 bases line up with TRBD1. Trimming removed 5 bases from V and 1 base from J; junction bases left unmatched: 6. The CDR3 has 16 amino acids. The V gene's germline CDR1 is MDHEN and CDR2 SYDVKM.

The CDR3 DNA reads as TGTGCCAGCAGCCGTATCTCGAACACTGAAGCTTTCTTT. Protein sequence: CASSRISNTEAFF. The rearrangement links TRBV7-9 to TRBJ1-1; no firm D call. V was shortened by 5 bases and J by 1 base, with 8 bases between the two germline ends. This CDR3 has 13 residues. CDR1 SEHNR and CDR2 FQNEAQ come from the germline V gene (reference sequence).

For this clone: The sample contains more than one DNA sequence encoding this CDR3. The V and J genes are TRBV7-8 and TRBJ1-5; 8 positions agree with TRBD1. The germline CDR1 and CDR2 sequences are SGHVS and FQNEAQ. V lost 5 bases to trimming and J lost 2 bases; unmatched junction nucleotides: 5. The CDR3 has 15 amino acids. The CDR3 DNA sequence: TGTGCCAGCAGCGGGGGGACAGGAGGCAATCAGCCCCAGCATTTT. Protein sequence: CASSGGTGGNQPQHF.

The V gene is TRBV19, the J gene TRBJ2-1, with 14 bases lining up with TRBD2. V shed 5 bases, J shed 3 bases, and the junction held 9 bases outside the gene matches. Germline V gene lookup returns CDR1 LNHDA and CDR2 SQIVND (reference sequence). The CDR3 length is 18 residues. In DNA form, the CDR3 reads TGTGCCAGTAGTCCCCCGGGACTAGCGGGGGCTCACTACAATGAGCAGTTCTTC. As protein: CASSPPGLAGAHYNEQFF. Variable domain in full (rest from reference TRBV19 and TRBJ2-1): DGGITQSPKYLFRKEGQNVTLSCEQNLNHDAMYWYRQDPGQGLRLIYYSQIVNDFQKGDIAEGYSVSREKKESFPLTVTSAQKNPTAFYLCASSPPGLAGAHYNEQFFGPGTRLTVL.

The rearrangement uses TRBV6-6 and TRBJ2-5; 7 nucleotides match TRBD2. V shed 6 bases, J shed 1 base, and the junction held 11 bases outside the gene matches. CDR1 and CDR2 from the germline V gene are MNHNY and SVGAGI (reference sequence). The CDR3 is 16 amino acids. The CDR3 sequence is CASRTLPRGGQETQYF. The CDR3 DNA sequence: TGTGCCAGCAGGACCCTTCCGCGCGGGGGCCAAGAGACCCAGTACTTC.

This chain connects TRBV19 to TRBJ2-3; 8 bases are a match to TRBD1. In germline, CDR1 is LNHDA, CDR2 SQIVND (reference sequence). The V segment lost 6 bases and the J segment 1 base; nucleotides outside the gene matches: 6. The CDR3 covers 15 residues. CDR3 residues: CASSLDRARTDTQYF. Here the CDR3 DNA reads TGTGCCAGTAGCCTGGACAGGGCCCGCACAGATACGCAGTATTTT.

The chain has TRBV9 and TRBJ2-2, with 13 bases aligning to TRBD2. J gave up 4 bases and V 4 bases, and 7 bases lay outside the gene matches. In germline, CDR1 is SGDLS, CDR2 YYNGEE. The CDR3 runs 17 residues. The DNA of the CDR3 is TGTGCCAGCAGCCAGACTAGCGGGGGGCATTCCACCGGGGAGCTGTTTTTT. The encoded protein is CASSQTSGGHSTGELFF.

This chain connects TRBV27 to TRBJ2-7; TRBD1 matches at 11 bases. The CDR3 runs 16 residues. Trimming took 4 bases from V and 2 from J; bases not matched to a gene: 7. Germline assignment: CDR1 MNHEY and CDR2 SMNVEV (reference sequence). The CDR3 loop reads CASSSRDRGIPYEQYF. In DNA, the CDR3 is TGTGCCAGCAGTTCCAGGGACAGGGGGATACCCTACGAGCAGTACTTC.

This chain uses TRBV28 with TRBJ1-6; TRBD1 matches at 9 bases. The V gene's germline CDR1 is MDHEN and CDR2 SYDVKM. The CDR3 has 15 amino acids. V was clipped by 6 bases and J by 7 bases; unmatched bases: 7. CDR3: CASSYYRGPNSPLHF. The CDR3 DNA reads as TGTGCCAGCAGCTATTACAGGGGGCCAAATTCACCCCTCCACTTT.

The rearrangement uses TRBV18 and TRBJ2-2, with TRBD1 identical over 7 bases. The V gene's germline CDR1 is KGHSH and CDR2 LQKENI. The V segment lost 3 bases and the J segment 7 bases; nucleotides outside the gene matches: 8. The CDR3 is 15 residues long. The CDR3 DNA sequence: TGTGCCAGCTCACCCCTGACAGGGCGTAACGGGGAGCTGTTTTTT. Protein product: CASSPLTGRNGELFF.

This sequence joins TRBV27 and TRBJ2-5, with D possibly TRBD1 on 5 matching bases. Germline lookup yields CDR1 MNHEY and CDR2 SMNVEV (reference sequence). V was shortened by 5 bases and J by 5 bases, with 15 bases between the two germline ends. This CDR3 is 14 amino acids long. The chain's CDR3 is CASSSASGFETQYF. DNA of the CDR3: TGTGCCAGCAGTAGCGCCTCAGGGTTCGAGACCCAGTACTTC.

The chain combines TRBV20-1 with TRBJ2-7, with D hard to call. Germline assignment: CDR1 DFQATT and CDR2 SNEGSKA (reference sequence). Trimming cost V 3 bases and J 3 bases, with 9 bases left between them. The CDR3 has 12 amino acids. The CDR3 is CSASITGYEQYF. The CDR3 DNA sequence: TGCAGTGCTAGTATAACGGGCTACGAGCAGTACTTC.

The V and J genes are TRBV27 and TRBJ1-2; TRBD1 agrees at 7 bases. Trimming cost V 5 bases and J 4 bases; bases outside gene matches: 10. Germline V gene data show CDR1 as MNHEY and CDR2 as SMNVEV (reference sequence). The CDR3 contains 15 residues. CDR3 protein: CASSITGVVGYGYTF. CDR3 sequence (DNA): TGTGCCAGCAGTATTACAGGGGTAGTCGGCTATGGCTACACCTTC.

The sample holds one count of this clone. The V gene is TRBV24-1, the J gene TRBJ2-3; 9 nucleotides line up with TRBD1. V dropped 0 bases and J dropped 2; count of bases not matched to a gene: 8. This CDR3 comprises 18 residues. CDR1 and CDR2 from the germline V gene are KGHDR and SFDVKD. CDR3 DNA sequence: TGTGCCACCAGTGATTTGGGGGCTACAGGGGGCAACACAGATACGCAGTATTTT. Protein: CATSDLGATGGNTDTQYF.

On this clone: Within the sample, other DNA sequences also encode this same CDR3. This chain uses TRBV30 with TRBJ1-6, with D tentatively TRBD1 (5 bases). Trimming cost V 0 bases and J 6 bases, with 6 bases left between them. CDR1 and CDR2 (germline): GTSNPN, SVGIG (reference sequence). The CDR3 loop spans 13 amino acids. CDR3 sequence (DNA): TGTGCCTGGAGTGTCCAGGGTAATTCACCCCTCCACTTT. Residues: CAWSVQGNSPLHF.

V usage is TRBV7-6 and J usage is TRBJ1-6; D gene unclear. Germline V lookup: CDR1 SGHVS, CDR2 FNYEAQ. The CDR3 has 15 amino acids. V gave up 5 bases and J gave up 5 bases, with 13 bases separating them. The CDR3 loop reads CASSALAGNNSPLHF. Written as DNA, the CDR3 is TGTGCCAGCAGCGCACTCGCAGGCAATAATTCACCCCTCCACTTT.